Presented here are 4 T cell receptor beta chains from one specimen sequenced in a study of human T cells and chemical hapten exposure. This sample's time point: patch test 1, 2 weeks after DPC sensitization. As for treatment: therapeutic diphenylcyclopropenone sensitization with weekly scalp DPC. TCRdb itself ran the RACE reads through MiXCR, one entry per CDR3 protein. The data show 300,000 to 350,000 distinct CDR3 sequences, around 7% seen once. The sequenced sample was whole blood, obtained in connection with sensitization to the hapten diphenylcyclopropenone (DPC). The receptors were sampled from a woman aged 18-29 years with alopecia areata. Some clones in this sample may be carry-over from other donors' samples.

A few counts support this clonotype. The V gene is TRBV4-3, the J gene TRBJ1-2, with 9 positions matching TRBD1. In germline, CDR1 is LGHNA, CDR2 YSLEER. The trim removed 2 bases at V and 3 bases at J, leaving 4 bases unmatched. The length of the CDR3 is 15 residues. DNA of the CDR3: TGCGCCAGCAGCCAACTAACAGGGGGCGACTATGGCTACACCTTC. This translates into CASSQLTGGDYGYTF.

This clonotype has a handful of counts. CDR3 sequence reads: CASSPPGQERSYEQYF. CDR3 nucleotides: TGTGCCAGCAGCCCGCCCGGACAGGAAAGGTCCTACGAGCAGTACTTC. The chain links TRBV7-9 to TRBJ2-7; 7 positions agree with TRBD1. The CDR3 extends over 16 amino acids. The germline gives CDR1 SEHNR, CDR2 FQNEAQ (reference sequence). Trimming at V came to 5 bases and at J to 1 base, leaving 11 bases not matched to a gene.

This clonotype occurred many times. The CDR3 sequence: CASSLQAGEQFF. As DNA, the CDR3 is TGTGCCAGCAGTTTACAGGCGGGTGAGCAGTTCTTC. The chain combines TRBV12-3 or TRBV12-4 with TRBJ2-1; possible D gene TRBD2, 5 bases. V lost 2 bases and J lost 9, with 8 bases in between. There are 12 residues in the CDR3.

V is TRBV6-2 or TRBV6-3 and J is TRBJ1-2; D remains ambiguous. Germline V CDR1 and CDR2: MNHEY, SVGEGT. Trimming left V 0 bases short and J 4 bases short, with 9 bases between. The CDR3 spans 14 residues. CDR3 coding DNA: TGTGCCAGCAGTTACTCGACAAACATCTATGGCTACACCTTC. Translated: CASSYSTNIYGYTF.